The 28 T cell receptor beta chains reported below all come from one sample, sequenced in a study of T cells in narcolepsy. Assay: immunoSEQ multiplex PCR; the TCRdb copy retains only in-frame clones and omits some. The sample yields about 30,000 clones, roughly four fifths seen once. The material sequenced was memory (CD45RA-) CD4+ T cells from blood. The receptors here all came from a human donor in good health.

In DNA, the CDR3 is TGTGCCAGCGTTAAGGGGACAGGGATGGGAAACACCATATATTTT. It codes for CASVKGTGMGNTIYF. The chain joins TRBV9 to TRBJ1-3; 9 bases match TRBD1. Germline-derived CDR1 and CDR2 are SGDLS and YYNGEE. J gave up 4 bases and V 7 bases, and 9 bases lay outside the gene matches. The length of the CDR3 is 15 residues.

The chain uses TRBV7-8 and TRBJ1-5; 7 nucleotides align to TRBD1. Germline CDR1 is SGHVS and CDR2 is FQNEAQ. CDR3 length equals 14 residues. Trimming removed 5 bases from V and 4 bases from J; junction bases left unmatched: 5. DNA of the CDR3: TGTGCCAGCAGCGCTTCAGGGGGGAATCAGCCCCAGCATTTT. As protein: CASSASGGNQPQHF.

In its sample, this clone was seen a few times. The CDR3 coding sequence is TGTGCCAGTAAACGGACAACTAACTATGGCTACACCTTC. Protein sequence: CASKRTTNYGYTF. The genes are TRBV19 and TRBJ1-2; possible D gene TRBD1, 5 bases. This CDR3 has 13 amino acids. V was cut by 7 bases and J by 0 bases, with 9 bases left in between. From germline, CDR1 is LNHDA and CDR2 SQIVND (reference sequence).

The chain uses TRBV29-1 and TRBJ2-1; D ambiguous. Per the germline V gene, CDR1 is SQVTM and CDR2 is ANQGSEA. The CDR3 runs to 12 residues. Deletions cut 4 bases from V and 4 bases from J, with 8 bases between. The chain's CDR3 is CSVVSRYNEQFF. CDR3 nucleotides: TGCAGCGTTGTGAGTCGTTACAATGAGCAGTTCTTC.

This chain joins TRBV28 and TRBJ2-5, with 7 bases identical to TRBD1. Per the germline V gene, CDR1 is MDHEN and CDR2 is SYDVKM. CDR3 length: 14 residues. With 8 bases clipped from V and 5 bases from J, the junction kept 11 bases outside the gene matches. As DNA, the CDR3 is TGTGCCAGCGCCGGGACAGCTTACAGGGAGACCCAGTACTTC. The encoded protein is CASAGTAYRETQYF.

In this sample, this clone turned up a few times. The gene calls are TRBV6-1 and TRBJ2-5, with D uncertain. The CDR3 extends over 15 amino acids. The V and J ends lost 2 bases and 7 bases respectively, with 17 bases between them. Germline loops: CDR1 MNHNS, CDR2 SASEGT. The CDR3 DNA reads as TGTGCCAGCAGTGAACGCAGGCCTGGATTAGGGACCCAGTACTTC. It encodes CASSERRPGLGTQYF.

This sequence joins TRBV6-1 and TRBJ1-2; 7 positions agree with TRBD1. The J segment lost 2 bases and the V segment lost 6 bases, leaving 6 bases of the junction unmatched. Germline V gene sequence: CDR1 MNHNS, CDR2 SASEGT. The CDR3 has 14 residues. For the CDR3, the DNA is TGTGCCAGCAGCCTAAGGGGACAGAACTATGGCTACACCTTC. Its protein is CASSLRGQNYGYTF.

This chain connects TRBV25-1 to TRBJ1-2; D gene uncertain. Trimming pared 5 bases from V and 9 bases from J, leaving 10 bases between. The CDR3 runs to 11 residues. The germline V gene encodes CDR1 MGHDK and CDR2 SYGVNS. The CDR3: CASSILGRYTF. CDR3 DNA sequence: TGTGCCAGCAGTATCCTTGGGCGCTACACCTTC.

This sequence joins TRBV30 and TRBJ2-1; D is undetermined. Germline lookup yields CDR1 GTSNPN and CDR2 SVGIG (reference sequence). The CDR3 consists of 11 residues. V lost 4 bases, J lost 7 bases, and 8 bases lay in between. CDR3 region: CAWNPGNEQFF. The CDR3 DNA sequence: TGTGCCTGGAACCCCGGGAATGAGCAGTTCTTC.

The chain links TRBV7-8 to TRBJ2-5; 8 bases agree with TRBD1. The CDR3 has 16 amino acids. After removal of 4 bases from V and 4 bases from J, the junction contained 11 bases not matched to a gene. Germline V lookup: CDR1 SGHVS, CDR2 FQNEAQ. The CDR3 DNA reads as TGTGCCAGCAGCTCTAGGACAGGGCAAGTGAGAGAGACCCAGTACTTC. Translation: CASSSRTGQVRETQYF.

The genes are TRBV5-6 and TRBJ1-3; no definite D call. CDR3 length: 16 residues. In germline, CDR1 is SGHDT, CDR2 YYEEEE. V lost 2 bases to trimming and J lost 3 bases, with 15 bases between them. Here the CDR3 reads CASSFAHRLLGNTIYF. DNA for the CDR3: TGTGCCAGCAGCTTTGCACATCGGCTACTTGGAAACACCATATATTTT.

This clone came up a few times. This sequence joins TRBV11-2 and TRBJ1-6; 7 bases align to TRBD1. J gave up 8 bases and V 1 base, and 5 bases lay outside the gene matches. The CDR3 totals 15 residues. CDR1 is SGHAT and CDR2 is FQNNGV in the germline V gene. The CDR3, as DNA: TGTGCCAGCAGCTTAGGTGGGACAGCTTATTCACCCCTCCACTTT. Translation gives CASSLGGTAYSPLHF.

The CDR3 nucleotides are TGTGCCAGCAGTCCGGGACAGGGACAAAATCAGCCCCAGCATTTT. Translating it yields CASSPGQGQNQPQHF. The chain is built from TRBV6-9 and TRBJ1-5, with 9 bases lining up with TRBD1. After removal of 5 bases from V and 4 bases from J, the junction contained 6 bases not matched to a gene. The CDR3 runs 15 residues. Per the germline V gene, CDR1 is MNHGY and CDR2 is SVAAGI.

The CDR3 nucleotides are TGTGCCAGCAGCTCGCCCTGGGACAAATCCTACGAGCAGTACTTC. It codes for CASSSPWDKSYEQYF. J is TRBJ2-7 and V is TRBV7-8; possible D gene TRBD1, 6 bases. V was pared by 4 bases and J by 1 base, with 14 bases between. CDR3 length: 15 amino acids. Germline V gene data show CDR1 as SGHVS and CDR2 as FQNEAQ.

The J gene is TRBJ2-5, the V gene TRBV6-1; D not certain. Trimming took 1 base from V and 5 from J, leaving 2 bases between them. CDR1 and CDR2 (germline): MNHNS, SASEGT. The CDR3 runs 11 residues. DNA of the CDR3: TGTGCCAGCAGTGAAGGGGAGACCCAGTACTTC. The encoded protein is CASSEGETQYF.

The genes are TRBV2 and TRBJ1-5; D is perhaps TRBD1 (5 bases). From germline, CDR1 is SNHLY and CDR2 FYNNEI. CDR3 length equals 13 residues. The V gene lost 3 bases and the J gene lost 4 bases, with 7 bases spanning the gap. The CDR3 DNA follows: TGTGCCAGCAGTGAGTGGGGGAATCAGCCCCAGCATTTT. This translates into CASSEWGNQPQHF.

The genes are TRBV27 and TRBJ2-3; 9 nucleotides match TRBD2. J gave up 2 bases and V 2 bases, and 2 bases lay outside the gene matches. Looked up from germline, CDR1 is MNHEY and CDR2 is SMNVEV (reference sequence). The CDR3 sequence is 15 residues long. The CDR3 DNA is TGTGCCAGCAGTTTAACTAGCGGGTCCACAGATACGCAGTATTTT. It codes for CASSLTSGSTDTQYF.

The J gene is TRBJ2-7, the V gene TRBV30; 9 bases line up with TRBD1. After removal of 0 bases from V and 4 bases from J, the junction contained 7 bases not matched to a gene. CDR3 length: 15 residues. CDR1 GTSNPN and CDR2 SVGIG come from the germline V gene (reference sequence). The CDR3 bases are TGTGCCTGGAGTGTAATGGGGACAGGGAATTACGAGCAGTACTTC. Amino acids: CAWSVMGTGNYEQYF.

Only one count was recorded for this clone. The same CDR3 arises from other DNA sequences in this sample as well. J is TRBJ2-1 and V is TRBV15; TRBD1 aligns across 9 bases. Germline V lookup: CDR1 LNHNV, CDR2 YYDKDF (reference sequence). This CDR3 has 15 residues. The V and J ends lost 5 bases and 6 bases, in that order; junction bases with no gene match: 8. CDR3 nucleotide sequence: TGTGCCACCAGCTCCGGGACAGGGCCAGGCAATGAGCAGTTCTTC. It specifies CATSSGTGPGNEQFF.

This clone appeared a few times. V usage is TRBV7-2 and J usage is TRBJ2-6; no clear D gene. The V gene lost 5 bases and the J gene lost 1 base, with 6 bases spanning the gap. The CDR3 spans 14 residues. Germline CDR1 SGHTA, CDR2 FQGNSA. CDR3 loop: CASSPPSGANVLTF. The DNA for the CDR3 is TGTGCCAGCAGCCCCCCTTCTGGGGCCAACGTCCTGACTTTC.

This chain joins TRBV6-1 and TRBJ1-5; D is undetermined. CDR3 size: 12 residues. Germline lookup yields CDR1 MNHNS and CDR2 SASEGT. Trimming removed 4 bases from V and 6 bases from J, with 7 bases in between. CDR3 residues: CASSVGFQPQHF. CDR3 DNA: TGTGCCAGCAGTGTAGGGTTTCAGCCCCAGCATTTT.

This chain joins TRBV10-2 and TRBJ2-1; D uncertain. The length of the CDR3 is 15 residues. The V end lost 1 base, the J end lost 2 bases, and 9 bases lay between the germline ends. Germline CDR1 WSHSY, CDR2 SAAADI. CDR3: CASSELEITYNEQFF. CDR3 sequence (DNA): TGCGCCAGCAGTGAGTTGGAGATAACCTACAATGAGCAGTTCTTC.

This chain connects TRBV19 to TRBJ1-1; D is perhaps TRBD1 (5 bases). V lost 5 bases to trimming and J lost 3 bases, with 13 bases between them. Germline assignment: CDR1 LNHDA and CDR2 SQIVND (reference sequence). CDR3 length: 14 amino acids. The CDR3 bases are TGTGCCAGTAGTTCCGGGACCTTAGACACTGAAGCTTTCTTT. It encodes CASSSGTLDTEAFF.

The rearrangement uses TRBV6-5 and TRBJ1-2, with D perhaps TRBD1 (6 bases). Germline V gene lookup returns CDR1 MNHEY and CDR2 SVGAGI. The CDR3 extends over 13 amino acids. Trimming took 6 bases from V and 4 from J, leaving 12 bases between them. The DNA of the CDR3 is TGTGCCAGCAGACGGACAGACAGCTATGGCTACACCTTC. Residues: CASRRTDSYGYTF.

The rearrangement joins TRBV6-6 to TRBJ2-6; D is unclear. Trimming took off 3 bases at V and 4 bases at J, with 10 bases between the two ends. The germline V gene encodes CDR1 MNHNY and CDR2 SVGAGI (reference sequence). The CDR3 runs 15 residues. The CDR3: CASSYSRAGANVLTF. The DNA of the CDR3 is TGTGCCAGCAGTTATTCCCGGGCCGGGGCCAACGTCCTGACTTTC.

The chain uses TRBV7-2 and TRBJ2-5, with D unresolved. Gene TRBJ2-7 matches the end of the DNA better, so the J call may be wrong. Germline-derived CDR1 and CDR2 are SGHTA and FQGNSA. The CDR3 extends over 15 amino acids. CDR3 bases: TGTGCCAGCAGCTTAGCCCCTGGCAGAGGCTACGAGCAGTACTTC. Its translation is CASSLAPGRGYEQYF.

The chain links TRBV5-5 to TRBJ1-4; D unresolved. This CDR3 is built from 14 residues. CDR1 SGHKS and CDR2 YYEKEE come from the germline V gene (reference sequence). V was shortened by 9 bases and J by 4 bases, with 16 bases between the two germline ends. CDR3 DNA sequence: TGTGCCATCAAAACCGGGCCCTATAATGAAAAACTGTTTTTT. Amino acids: CAIKTGPYNEKLFF.

The chain's CDR3 is CASSDGGNNQPQHF. The CDR3 DNA sequence: TGTGCCAGCAGTGACGGGGGAAACAATCAGCCCCAGCATTTT. This rearrangement joins TRBV6-5 to TRBJ1-5, with a tentative D call TRBD1 (5 bases). Germline CDR1 and CDR2: MNHEY and SVGAGI. With 5 bases removed from V and 3 bases from J, the gap between germline ends came to 11 bases. There are 14 residues in the CDR3.